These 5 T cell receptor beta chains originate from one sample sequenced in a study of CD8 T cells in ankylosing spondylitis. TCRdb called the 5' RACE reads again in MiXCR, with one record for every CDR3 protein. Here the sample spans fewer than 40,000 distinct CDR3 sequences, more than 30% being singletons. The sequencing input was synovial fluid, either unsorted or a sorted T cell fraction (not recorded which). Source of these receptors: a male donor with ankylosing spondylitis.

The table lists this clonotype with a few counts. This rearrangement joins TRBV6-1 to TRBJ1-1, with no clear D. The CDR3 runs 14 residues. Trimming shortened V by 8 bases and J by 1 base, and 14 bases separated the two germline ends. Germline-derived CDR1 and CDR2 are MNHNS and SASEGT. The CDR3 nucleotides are TGTGCCAGCGGGAGGAGAAGACAGAACACTGAAGCTTTCTTT. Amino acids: CASGRRRQNTEAFF.

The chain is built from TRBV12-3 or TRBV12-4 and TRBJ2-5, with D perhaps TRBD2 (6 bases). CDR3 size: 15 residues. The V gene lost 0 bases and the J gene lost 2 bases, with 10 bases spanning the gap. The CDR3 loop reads CASSLAGGLQETQYF. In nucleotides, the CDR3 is TGTGCCAGCAGTTTAGCGGGAGGCCTTCAAGAGACCCAGTACTTC.

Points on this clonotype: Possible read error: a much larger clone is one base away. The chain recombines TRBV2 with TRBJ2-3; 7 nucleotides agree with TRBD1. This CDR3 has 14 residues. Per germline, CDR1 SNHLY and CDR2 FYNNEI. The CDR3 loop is CASSATGVTDSQYF. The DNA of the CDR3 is TGTGCCAGCAGTGCTACAGGGGTCACAGATTCGCAGTATTTT.

This CDR3 is CASSTPLAVNEQFF. In DNA form, the CDR3 reads TGTGCCAGCAGTACCCCCCTAGCGGTCAATGAGCAGTTCTTC. The rearrangement uses TRBV27 and TRBJ2-1; 7 bases map to TRBD2. Unmatched junction bases numbered 7, after V lost 5 bases and J lost 6 bases. The CDR3 consists of 14 residues. Germline CDR1 MNHEY, CDR2 SMNVEV (reference sequence).

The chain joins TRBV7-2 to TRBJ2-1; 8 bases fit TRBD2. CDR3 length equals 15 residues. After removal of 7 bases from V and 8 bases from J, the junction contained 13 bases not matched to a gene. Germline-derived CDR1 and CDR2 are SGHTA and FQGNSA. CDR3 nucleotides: TGTGCCAGCACCCCACCTGGCGGGAGGCGGGATGAGCAGTTCTTC. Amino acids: CASTPPGGRRDEQFF.